The clone carrying this T cell receptor (beta chain) was detected only a few times. The antigen is unknown. This record comes from a study of shared clonotypes between healthy human individuals. The wider study: Donors, aged 18 to 49, were a couple of women and three men.

Overall study findings and caveats: A small donor pool kept down the genetic and exposure-history diversity that was represented. In general, naive subsets displayed greater estimated richness than memory subsets did.

TCRdb's table, derived via immunoSEQ multiplex PCR, lists solely in-frame clones and lacks some. The sample records 300,000 to 400,000 clones, about 74% being singletons. V was pared by 1 base and J by 0 bases, with 3 bases of the junction left unmatched. This CDR3 contains 15 residues. CDR1 and CDR2 (germline): MNHEY, SMNVEV (reference sequence). The chain links TRBV27 to TRBJ2-7; 7 nucleotides agree with TRBD1. The sequenced sample was memory CD4+ T cells sorted from blood. Subset meaning: CD45RA-negative fraction. This clonotype originated in a young man in good health. CDR3 nucleotides: TGTGCCAGCAGTTTATTGGGGACAGTCTCCTACGAGCAGTACTTC. It encodes CASSLLGTVSYEQYF.